Below are 19 T cell receptor beta chains sequenced from a single sample in a study of blood T cell repertoires in COVID-19. Method: immunoSEQ multiplex PCR; TCRdb's copy keeps in-frame clones and lacks some. The sample lists approximately 85,000 clones; 85% to 95% were seen once. Sequenced material: peripheral blood. Every receptor here comes from a woman aged 55-75 years with active COVID-19.

This clone was observed once. V and J are TRBV28 and TRBJ1-1, with TRBD1 identical over 7 bases. Trimming at V came to 2 bases and at J to 10 bases, leaving 13 bases not matched to a gene. Looked up from germline, CDR1 is MDHEN and CDR2 is SYDVKM. The CDR3 covers 15 residues. CDR3 residues: CASSLRAKGGAVAFF. The CDR3 bases are TGTGCCAGCAGTTTAAGGGCCAAAGGGGGCGCGGTAGCTTTCTTT.

The chain combines TRBV2 with TRBJ2-7; D gene unclear. Germline lookup yields CDR1 SNHLY and CDR2 FYNNEI. CDR3 size: 11 residues. Trimming took 4 bases from V and 4 from J, leaving 5 bases between them. The CDR3: CASSGEYEQYF. CDR3 sequence (DNA): TGTGCCAGCAGTGGAGAATACGAGCAGTACTTC. Combining the CDR3 with reference TRBV2 and TRBJ2-7 gives the whole variable domain EPEVTQTPSHQVTQMGQEVILRCVPISNHLYFYWYRQILGQKVEFLVSFYNNEISEKSEIFDDQFSVERPDGSNFTLKIRSTKLEDSAMYFCASSGEYEQYFGPGTRLTVT.

J is TRBJ1-6 and V is TRBV7-2, with 10 bases that match TRBD1. The V segment lost 6 bases and the J segment 9 bases; nucleotides outside the gene matches: 8. From germline, CDR1 is SGHTA and CDR2 FQGNSA. The CDR3 has 15 amino acids. In DNA, the CDR3 is TGTGCCAGCAGTATACCCGGGACAGGGGCTTCACCCCTCCACTTT. It codes for CASSIPGTGASPLHF.

The chain carries TRBV6-5 and TRBJ1-2; a possible D gene is TRBD1 (5 bases). Germline V gene data show CDR1 as MNHEY and CDR2 as SVGAGI. This CDR3 spans 13 amino acids. V lost 5 bases, J lost 8 bases, and 15 bases lay in between. The CDR3, as DNA: TGTGCCAGCAGTACAGACAGTCTATGGGGCTACACCTTC. It yields the protein CASSTDSLWGYTF.

The gene calls are TRBV5-1 and TRBJ2-1, with 9 bases identical to TRBD1. There are 16 residues in the CDR3. CDR1 is SGHRS and CDR2 is YFSETQ in the germline V gene. The junction had 5 bases not matched to a gene; V was cut back by 0 bases and J by 4 bases. CDR3 bases: TGCGCCAGCAGCTTGGTCCGGGACAGGGATTACAATGAGCAGTTCTTC. Translating it yields CASSLVRDRDYNEQFF. Supplemented by reference TRBV5-1 and TRBJ2-1, the full variable domain reads KAGVTQTPRYLIKTRGQQVTLSCSPISGHRSVSWYQQTPGQGLQFLFEYFSETQRNKGNFPGRFSGRQFSNSRSEMNVSTLELGDSALYLCASSLVRDRDYNEQFFGPGTRLTVL.

The chain is built from TRBV10-3 and TRBJ2-3; 10 bases match TRBD2. Germline values: CDR1 ENHRY, CDR2 SYGVKD. The V and J ends lost 5 bases and 2 bases, in that order; junction bases with no gene match: 1. This CDR3 has 14 amino acids. Here the CDR3 DNA reads TGTGCCATCAGTCTAGCGGGGGACACAGATACGCAGTATTTT. This sequence encodes CAISLAGDTDTQYF.

This chain links TRBV19 with TRBJ2-7, with TRBD2 identical over 15 bases. J was trimmed by 2 bases and V by 1 base; bases with no gene match: 0. The germline V gene encodes CDR1 LNHDA and CDR2 SQIVND (reference sequence). This CDR3 spans 16 amino acids. The CDR3 nucleotides are TGTGCCAGTAGTATAGGGACTAGCGGGAGGGCCTACGAGCAGTACTTC. This codes for CASSIGTSGRAYEQYF.

This clone showed up just a few times. The chain employs TRBV7-9 and TRBJ2-7; 8 nucleotides agree with TRBD1. Germline-derived CDR1 and CDR2 are SEHNR and FQNEAQ (reference sequence). The CDR3 is made up of 15 amino acids. Trimming cost V 2 bases and J 2 bases; bases outside gene matches: 5. The CDR3 DNA is TGTGCCAGCAGCTTATTACAGGGGGACACCTACGAGCAGTACTTC. It specifies CASSLLQGDTYEQYF.

This chain uses TRBV29-1 with TRBJ1-1; D might be TRBD1 (5 bases). Trimming stripped 7 bases from V and 0 bases from J, with 9 bases between. CDR3 size: 12 residues. Germline V gives CDR1 SQVTM, CDR2 ANQGSEA. CDR3 coding DNA: TGCAGCGCTGACAGATTGAACACTGAAGCTTTCTTT. This sequence encodes CSADRLNTEAFF.

The chain joins TRBV10-3 to TRBJ2-1, with 9 bases that match TRBD1. Germline V CDR1 and CDR2: ENHRY, SYGVKD. The V gene end was trimmed by 10 bases and the J gene end by 5 bases; junction bases not matched to a gene: 9. There are 14 residues in the CDR3. As DNA, the CDR3 is TGTGCCACCCAGGACAGGGGCCAGGACAATGAGCAGTTCTTC. It specifies CATQDRGQDNEQFF.

The chain combines TRBV24-1 with TRBJ2-3; 8 bases match TRBD2. The V gene end was trimmed by 0 bases and the J gene end by 4 bases; junction bases not matched to a gene: 11. Germline CDR1 reads KGHDR; CDR2 reads SFDVKD. The CDR3 covers 18 residues. The CDR3: CATSDLGGLGGGPDTQYF. The DNA for the CDR3 is TGTGCCACCAGTGATTTGGGCGGATTAGGCGGGGGGCCAGATACGCAGTATTTT.

As DNA, the CDR3 is TGTGCCAGCAGCTTGGTCCCGACATCGGCCTACGAGCAGTACTTC. As protein: CASSLVPTSAYEQYF. The rearrangement joins TRBV5-6 to TRBJ2-7; D unclear. CDR3 length: 15 residues. The V gene lost 0 bases and the J gene lost 2 bases, with 12 bases spanning the gap. CDR1 is SGHDT and CDR2 is YYEEEE in the germline V gene.

Only a few counts were recorded for this clone. V gene TRBV15 combines with J gene TRBJ2-7; D remains unclear. The germline CDR1 and CDR2 sequences are LNHNV and YYDKDF (reference sequence). Trimming shortened V by 0 bases and J by 1 base, and 7 bases separated the two germline ends. The CDR3 covers 14 residues. The chain's CDR3 is CATSREGSSYEQYF. CDR3 bases: TGTGCCACCAGCAGAGAGGGCAGTTCCTACGAGCAGTACTTC.

The chain couples TRBV10-3 to TRBJ1-4; a weak D match, TRBD1 (5 bases). Looked up from germline, CDR1 is ENHRY and CDR2 is SYGVKD. This CDR3 spans 13 amino acids. V was trimmed by 10 bases and J by 8 bases, leaving 17 bases between them. The CDR3 here is CATGGGEGEKLFF. CDR3 sequence (DNA): TGTGCCACCGGGGGAGGGGAGGGCGAAAAACTGTTTTTT.

The CDR3 spells CASSEGAGPTDTQYF. For the CDR3, the DNA is TGTGCCAGCAGTGAAGGGGCAGGGCCGACAGATACGCAGTATTTT. The chain carries TRBV2 and TRBJ2-3; D is possibly TRBD1 (5 bases). V was shortened by 1 base and J by 3 bases, with 11 bases between the two germline ends. The CDR3 contains 15 residues. Germline assignment: CDR1 SNHLY and CDR2 FYNNEI.

This clone was observed a few times. The V and J genes are TRBV7-9 and TRBJ2-7, with D perhaps matching TRBD2 (6 bases). V was shortened by 5 bases and J by 7 bases, with 24 bases between the two germline ends. Per the germline V gene, CDR1 is SEHNR and CDR2 is FQNEAQ (reference sequence). The CDR3 is 16 residues long. CDR3 amino acids: CASSVAMSGLPWEQYF. DNA for the CDR3: TGTGCCAGCAGCGTCGCCATGTCGGGACTCCCCTGGGAGCAGTACTTC.

The chain links TRBV5-5 to TRBJ1-2, with a tentative D call TRBD1 (5 bases). CDR3 size: 15 residues. The V gene lost 0 bases and the J gene lost 4 bases, with 13 bases spanning the gap. Germline V gene sequence: CDR1 SGHKS, CDR2 YYEKEE (reference sequence). CDR3 DNA: TGTGCCAGCAGCTTGGTCCCGACAGAATTCTATGGCTACACCTTC. Its translation: CASSLVPTEFYGYTF.

The DNA of the CDR3 is TGTGCCAGCAGCTTGACAGGGAGCTACAATGAGCAGTTCTTC. Translated, it gives CASSLTGSYNEQFF. The J gene is TRBJ2-1, the V gene TRBV5-6; possible D gene TRBD1, 6 bases. The CDR3 totals 14 residues. V was cut by 1 base and J by 3 bases, with 8 bases left in between. The germline gives CDR1 SGHDT, CDR2 YYEEEE.

The chain is built from TRBV6-1 and TRBJ1-5; D ambiguous. CDR1 and CDR2 from the germline V gene are MNHNS and SASEGT. The CDR3 length is 13 residues. V was pared by 1 base and J by 7 bases, with 8 bases between. The CDR3: CASSEVIQQPQHF. The DNA of the CDR3 is TGTGCCAGCAGTGAAGTTATTCAGCAGCCCCAGCATTTT.